The sequence of this T cell receptor beta chain was determined in a study of control samples from healthy donors and cancer patients. Sequencing was performed with immunoSEQ multiplex PCR; in TCRdb, only in-frame clones are kept and a portion is missing. The table has 70,000 to 80,000 clones, more than 85% seen once. The CDR3 has 14 residues. The germline V and J ends were trimmed by 1 base and 7 bases, with 11 bases remaining between them. The germline gives CDR1 ENHRY, CDR2 SYGVKD. The sample taken for sequencing was blood. The origin of this receptor is a woman aged 50 to 60 in good health. The chain recombines TRBV10-3 with TRBJ1-5; TRBD1 is a possible D gene (6 bases). CDR3 region: CAISELQGGQPQHF. The CDR3 bases are TGTGCCATCAGTGAGTTACAGGGTGGGCAGCCCCAGCATTTT.